This T cell receptor (beta chain) stems from a study of shared clonotypes between healthy human individuals. This table comes from immunoSEQ multiplex PCR, and its TCRdb copy is limited to in-frame clones, with some not included. The top ten clones hold 0.1% to 0.15% of a sample with just over 2,000,000 clones, roughly 94% of them seen once. V gave up 5 bases and J gave up 7 bases, with 15 bases separating them. The CDR3 has 14 amino acids. Germline-derived CDR1 and CDR2 are SGHRS and YFSETQ. The origin of this receptor is a man aged 18 to 30 in good health. The chain has TRBV5-1 and TRBJ1-4; D ambiguous. The sequenced sample was naive CD4+ T cells sorted from blood. Subset meaning: CD45RA+ positively selected. The chain's CDR3 is CASSMGMRSEKLFF. The CDR3 nucleotides are TGCGCCAGCAGTATGGGTATGAGGAGTGAAAAACTGTTTTTT.